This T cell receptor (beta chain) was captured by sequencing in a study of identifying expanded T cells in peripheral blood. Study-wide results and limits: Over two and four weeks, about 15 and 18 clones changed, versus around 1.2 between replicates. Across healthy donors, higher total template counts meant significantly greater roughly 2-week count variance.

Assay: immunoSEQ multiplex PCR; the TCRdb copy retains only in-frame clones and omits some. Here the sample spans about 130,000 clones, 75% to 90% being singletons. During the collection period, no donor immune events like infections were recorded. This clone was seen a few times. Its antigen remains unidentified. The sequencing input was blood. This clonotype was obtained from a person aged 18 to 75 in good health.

The chain's CDR3 is CASSLRAVGGYDEQFF. CDR3 DNA: TGTGCCAGCAGCCTCAGGGCAGTTGGTGGATACGATGAGCAGTTCTTC. J is TRBJ2-1 and V is TRBV13; D perhaps matches TRBD1 (5 bases). Germline assignment: CDR1 PRHDT and CDR2 FYEKMQ (reference sequence). This CDR3 comprises 16 residues. The germline V and J ends were trimmed by 5 bases and 8 bases, with 22 bases remaining between them.